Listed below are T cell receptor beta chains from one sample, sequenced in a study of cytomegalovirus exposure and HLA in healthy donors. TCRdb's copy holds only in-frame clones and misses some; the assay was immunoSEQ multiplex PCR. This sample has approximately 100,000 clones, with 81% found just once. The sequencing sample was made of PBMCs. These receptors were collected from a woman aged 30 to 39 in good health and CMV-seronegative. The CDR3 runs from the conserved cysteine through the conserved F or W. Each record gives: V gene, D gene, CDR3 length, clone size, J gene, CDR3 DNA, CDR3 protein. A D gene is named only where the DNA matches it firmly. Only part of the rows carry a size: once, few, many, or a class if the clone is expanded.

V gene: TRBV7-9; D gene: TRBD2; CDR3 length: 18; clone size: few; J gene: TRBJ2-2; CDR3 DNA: TGTGCCAGCAGTTCTCTTCAACGGGAGGGTCCGAACACCGGGGAGCTGTTTTTT; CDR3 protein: CASSSLQREGPNTGELFF
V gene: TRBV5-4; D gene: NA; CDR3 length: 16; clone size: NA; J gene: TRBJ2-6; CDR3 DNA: TGTGCCAGCAGCTTGATGCCCCACAACAACGCCAACGTCCTGACTTTC; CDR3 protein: CASSLMPHNNANVLTF
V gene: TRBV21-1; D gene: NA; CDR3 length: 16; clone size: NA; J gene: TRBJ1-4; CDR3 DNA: TGTGCCAGCAGCAAAGCGTCCGGGGGTCACAGTGAAAAACTGTTTTTT; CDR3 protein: CASSKASGGHSEKLFF
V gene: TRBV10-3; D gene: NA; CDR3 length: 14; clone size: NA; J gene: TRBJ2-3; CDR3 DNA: TGTGCCATCAGTGACGGCAGGAAAACAGATACGCAGTATTTT; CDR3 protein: CAISDGRKTDTQYF
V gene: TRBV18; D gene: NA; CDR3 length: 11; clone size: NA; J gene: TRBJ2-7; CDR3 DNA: TGTGCCAGCTCACCAGGAGGCGAGCAGTACTTC; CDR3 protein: CASSPGGEQYF
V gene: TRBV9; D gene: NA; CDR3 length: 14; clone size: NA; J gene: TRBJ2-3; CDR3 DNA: TGTGCCACCGGGAATTCTCTAGACACAGATACGCAGTATTTT; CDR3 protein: CATGNSLDTDTQYF
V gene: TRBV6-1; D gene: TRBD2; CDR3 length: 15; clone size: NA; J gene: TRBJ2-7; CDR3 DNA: TGTGCCAGCAGTCGCGGACTAGCCGGGGACTACGAGCAGTACTTC; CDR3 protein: CASSRGLAGDYEQYF
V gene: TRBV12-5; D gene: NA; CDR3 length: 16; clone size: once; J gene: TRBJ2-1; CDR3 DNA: TGTGCTAGTGGTTTGGTACTGCAGGGGCCCAATTATGAGCAGTTCTTC; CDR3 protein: CASGLVLQGPNYEQFF
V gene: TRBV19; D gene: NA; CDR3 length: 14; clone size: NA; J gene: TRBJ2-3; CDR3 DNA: TGTGCCAGTAGTATAGCGGAGAGCACAGATACGCAGTATTTT; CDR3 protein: CASSIAESTDTQYF
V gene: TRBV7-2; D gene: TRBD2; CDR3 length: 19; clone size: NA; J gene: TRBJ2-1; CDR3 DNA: TGTGCCAGCAGCTCTACCGGACTAGCGGGGAGACGCTCCTACAATGAGCAGTTCTTC; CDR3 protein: CASSSTGLAGRRSYNEQFF
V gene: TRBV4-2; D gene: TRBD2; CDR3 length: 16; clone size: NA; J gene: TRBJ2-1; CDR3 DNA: TGTGCCAGCAGCCAGCACCTAGCGGCCAACGACGGTGAGCAGTTCTTC; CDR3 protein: CASSQHLAANDGEQFF
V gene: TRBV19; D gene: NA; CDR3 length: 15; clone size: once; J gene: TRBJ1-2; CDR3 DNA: TGTGCCAGTATCAAGGCAGAGGAAGAATACTATGGCTACACCTTC; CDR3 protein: CASIKAEEEYYGYTF
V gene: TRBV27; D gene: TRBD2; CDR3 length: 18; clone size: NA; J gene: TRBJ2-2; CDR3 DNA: TGTGCCAGCAGTTTACTCTCAGCGGGAGGGCTCAACACCGGGGAGCTGTTTTTT; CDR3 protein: CASSLLSAGGLNTGELFF
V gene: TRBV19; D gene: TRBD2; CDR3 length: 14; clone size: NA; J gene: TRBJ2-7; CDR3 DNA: TGTGCCAGTAGTATTAGCGGGATAGGTTACGAGCAGTACTTC; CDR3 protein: CASSISGIGYEQYF
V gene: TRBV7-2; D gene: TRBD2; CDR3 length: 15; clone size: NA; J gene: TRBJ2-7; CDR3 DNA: TGTGCCAGCAGCTTGAAGTCGGGAGGGCCAATGGCGCAGTACTTC; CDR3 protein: CASSLKSGGPMAQYF
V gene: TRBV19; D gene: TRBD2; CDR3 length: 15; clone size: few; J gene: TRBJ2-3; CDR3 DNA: TGTGCCAGTGGGGCGGGACTAGCGGACACAGATACGCAGTATTTT; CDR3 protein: CASGAGLADTDTQYF
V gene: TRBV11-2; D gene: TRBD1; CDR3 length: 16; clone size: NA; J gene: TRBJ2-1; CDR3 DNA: TGTGCCAGCAGCGAGGCACAGGGGGTGGCCTACAATGAGCAGTTCTTC; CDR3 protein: CASSEAQGVAYNEQFF
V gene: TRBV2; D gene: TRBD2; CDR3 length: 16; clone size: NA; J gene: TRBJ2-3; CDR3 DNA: TGTGCCAGCAGGGGGGGACTAGCGGGGGTCACAGATACGCAGTATTTT; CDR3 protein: CASRGGLAGVTDTQYF
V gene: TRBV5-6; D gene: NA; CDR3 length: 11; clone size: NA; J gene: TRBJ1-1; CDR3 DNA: TGTGCCAGCAGCAGGACAGTTGAAGCTTTCTTT; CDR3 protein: CASSRTVEAFF
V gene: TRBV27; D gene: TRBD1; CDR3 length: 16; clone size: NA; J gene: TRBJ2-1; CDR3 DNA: TGTGCCAGCAGTTTATACGGCAGGGGGTCCTACAATGAGCAGTTCTTC; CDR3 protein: CASSLYGRGSYNEQFF
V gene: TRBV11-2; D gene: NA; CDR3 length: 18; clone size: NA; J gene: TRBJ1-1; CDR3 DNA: TGTGCCAGCAGCTCCTCCCTGGGGCGACAAAAGCTGAACATTGAAGCTTTCTTT; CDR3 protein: CASSSSLGRQKLNIEAFF
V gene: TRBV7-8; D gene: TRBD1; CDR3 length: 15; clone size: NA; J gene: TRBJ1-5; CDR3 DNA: TGTGCCAGCAGCTTATCGGACAGGGATAATCAGCCCCAGCATTTT; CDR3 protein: CASSLSDRDNQPQHF
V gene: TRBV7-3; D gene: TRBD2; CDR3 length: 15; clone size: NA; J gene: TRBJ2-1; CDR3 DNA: TGTGCCAGCAGCCGAGACCTAGCGGGAGTAGGGGAGCAGTTCTTC; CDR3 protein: CASSRDLAGVGEQFF
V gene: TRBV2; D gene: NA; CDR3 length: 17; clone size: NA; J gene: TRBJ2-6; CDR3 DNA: TGTGCCAGCATGGGCAGAAAGTTCTCCTCTGGGGCCAACGTCCTGACTTTC; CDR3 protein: CASMGRKFSSGANVLTF
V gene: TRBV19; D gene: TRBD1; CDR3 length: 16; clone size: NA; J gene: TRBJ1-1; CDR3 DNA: TGTGCCAGTAGTATCGGGCGGGACAGCTGGAACACTGAAGCTTTCTTT; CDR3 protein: CASSIGRDSWNTEAFF
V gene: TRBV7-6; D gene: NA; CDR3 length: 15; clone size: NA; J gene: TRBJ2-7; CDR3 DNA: TGTGCCAGCAGCCTAGGGGCAGGGACACCTAACGAGCAGTACTTC; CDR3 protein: CASSLGAGTPNEQYF
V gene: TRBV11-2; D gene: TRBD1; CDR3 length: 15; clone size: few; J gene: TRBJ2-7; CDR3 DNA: TGTGCCAGCAGCCAGGACAGGGCCACTACCTACGAGCAGTACTTC; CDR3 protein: CASSQDRATTYEQYF
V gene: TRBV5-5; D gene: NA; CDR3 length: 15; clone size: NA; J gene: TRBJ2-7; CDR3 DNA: TGTGCCAGCAGCTTGGCAAGTGGCCTTTCCTACGAGCAGTACTTC; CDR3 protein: CASSLASGLSYEQYF
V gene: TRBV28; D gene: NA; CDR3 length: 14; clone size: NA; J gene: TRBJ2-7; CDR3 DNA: TGTGCCAGCAGTTTACCAGGAAATTCCTACGAGCAGTACTTC; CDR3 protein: CASSLPGNSYEQYF
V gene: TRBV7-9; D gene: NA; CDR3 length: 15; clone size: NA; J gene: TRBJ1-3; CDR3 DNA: TGTGCCAGCAGCGGTGGACAGTCCTCTGGAAACACCATATATTTT; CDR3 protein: CASSGGQSSGNTIYF
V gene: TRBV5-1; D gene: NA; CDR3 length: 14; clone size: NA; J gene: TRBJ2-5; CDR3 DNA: TGCGCCAGCAGCTTTGGACTAACCCAAGAGACCCAGTACTTC; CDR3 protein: CASSFGLTQETQYF
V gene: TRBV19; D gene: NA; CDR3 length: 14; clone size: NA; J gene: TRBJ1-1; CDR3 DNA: TGTGCCAGTAGTATCTGGGCAAGGAACACTGAAGCTTTCTTT; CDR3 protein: CASSIWARNTEAFF
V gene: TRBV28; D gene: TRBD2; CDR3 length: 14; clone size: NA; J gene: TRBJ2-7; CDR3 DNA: TGTGCCAGCACAAGCGGGAGGGCCGACTACGAGCAGTACTTC; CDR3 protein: CASTSGRADYEQYF
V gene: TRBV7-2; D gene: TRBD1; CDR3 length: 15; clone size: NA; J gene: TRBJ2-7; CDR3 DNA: TGTGCCAGCAGCCCTGAGACAGGGGGAATGTACGAGCAGTACTTC; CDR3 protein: CASSPETGGMYEQYF
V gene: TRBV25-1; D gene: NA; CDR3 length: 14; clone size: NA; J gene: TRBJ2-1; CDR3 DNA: TGTGCCAGCCGCGGGACTCTCCGGAAATATGAGCAGTTCTTC; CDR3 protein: CASRGTLRKYEQFF
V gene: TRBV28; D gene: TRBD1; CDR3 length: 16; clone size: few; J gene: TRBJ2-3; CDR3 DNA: TGTGCCACTACGGGACAGGGATCTTTTAGCACAGATACGCAGTATTTT; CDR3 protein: CATTGQGSFSTDTQYF
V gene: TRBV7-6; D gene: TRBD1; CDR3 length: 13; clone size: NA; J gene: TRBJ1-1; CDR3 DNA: TGTGCCAGCAGCTTGACAGGGGGAACTGAAGCTTTCTTT; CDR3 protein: CASSLTGGTEAFF
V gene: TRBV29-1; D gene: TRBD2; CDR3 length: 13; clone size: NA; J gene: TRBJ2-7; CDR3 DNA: TGCAGCGTTGTTGGGACTAACTTTTACGAGCAGTACTTC; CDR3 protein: CSVVGTNFYEQYF
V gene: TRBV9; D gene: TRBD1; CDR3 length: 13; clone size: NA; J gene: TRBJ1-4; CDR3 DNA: TGTGCCAGCAGCGGGGACAGGGGTGAAAAACTGTTTTTT; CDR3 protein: CASSGDRGEKLFF